Here is one T cell receptor beta chain with its context. With a much larger clone just one base away, this may be a read error. Researchers made TCR beta libraries by using iRepertoire HTBI primers and running Arm-PCR on CDR3 regions. MiXCR was run by TCRdb on the multiplex PCR reads, yielding one entry per CDR3 protein. This table holds roughly 520,000 distinct CDR3 sequences, 12% found once. Time point described: newly diagnosed GD, antithyroid drugs for less than 3 months. PBMCs were the source of the RNA used for TCR sequencing. The data stem from a study of regulatory T cells in long-lasting Graves disease. V dropped 4 bases and J dropped 7; count of bases not matched to a gene: 5. The CDR3 is 14 residues long. Germline CDR1 and CDR2: SGDLS and YYNGEE. These data also featured in a second study, about T cells in Graves' hyperthyroidism and ophthalmopathy.

This rearrangement joins TRBV9 to TRBJ2-1; 10 nucleotides align to TRBD2. The source is a woman aged 25 to 39 with Graves disease. The input for sequencing was peripheral blood mononuclear cells (PBMCs), taken at new diagnosis, from a patient treated with antithyroid drugs. As DNA, the CDR3 is TGTGCCAGCAGCCATTCTAGCGGGAGTAATGAGCAGTTCTTC. Its translation: CASSHSSGSNEQFF.